This is a list of T cell receptor beta chains from one sample in a study of T cells in Graves' hyperthyroidism and ophthalmopathy. TCRdb called the multiplex PCR reads again in MiXCR, with one record for every CDR3 protein. This sample has about half a million distinct CDR3 sequences; 24% occur once, and the top ten carry approximately 11%. The source material was blood. All receptors come from a woman aged 25 to 39 with Graves' ophthalmopathy. Both conserved end residues are part of each CDR3.

CASIGTGFYEQYF	TRBJ2-7	TRBV27
CASSPWPAGYEQYF	TRBJ2-7	TRBV4-1
CATSDLREETGELFF	TRBJ2-2	TRBV24-1
CASSFGPHLAKNIQYF	TRBJ2-4	TRBV12-3/TRBV12-4
CASSGGTANYGYTF	TRBJ1-2	TRBV25-1
CASSEFGRGLNTEAFF	TRBJ1-1	TRBV25-1
CASSRTREEQYF	TRBJ2-7	TRBV5-5
CARSLTLAGTQYF	TRBJ2-5	TRBV7-2
CSVERGGRVETQYF	TRBJ2-5	TRBV20-1
CASSYPGGGETQYF	TRBJ2-5	TRBV6-2/TRBV6-3
CASRRGQGQETQYF	TRBJ2-5	TRBV6-1
CASSLSEFEQYF	TRBJ2-7	TRBV5-1